This passage covers 6 T cell receptor beta chains from one sample sequenced in a study of CD8+CD57+ T cells in acquired aplastic anemia. CDR3 and TCR beta VDJ profiling relied on genomic DNA as the template. From the reads, TCRdb called clonotypes with MiXCR, one entry per CDR3 protein. The sample has some 280,000 distinct CDR3 sequences, around three fifths seen once. The sequenced sample consisted of sorted CD4+, CD8+, or CD8+CD57+ T cells (not recorded which) from PBMCs. The receptors stem from a human donor with severe aplastic anemia or a healthy control (not recorded which).

This clonotype was observed many times. The J gene is TRBJ2-3, the V gene TRBV12-3 or TRBV12-4, with 8 bases lining up with TRBD2. The V and J ends lost 1 base and 1 base, in that order; junction bases with no gene match: 7. This CDR3 contains 17 residues. The CDR3 loop reads CASSLEIRRGGTDTQYF. The CDR3 coding sequence is TGTGCCAGCAGTTTAGAGATTCGGCGGGGGGGCACAGATACGCAGTATTTT.

The V and J genes are TRBV9 and TRBJ2-3, with TRBD2 identical over 8 bases. The CDR3 has 16 amino acids. The V gene end was trimmed by 4 bases and the J gene end by 11 bases; junction bases not matched to a gene: 18. From germline, CDR1 is SGDLS and CDR2 YYNGEE. Written as DNA, the CDR3 is TGTGCCAGCAGCCCAAGGGCCTCTAGCGGGTACAATGAGCAGTATTTT. It yields the protein CASSPRASSGYNEQYF.

The J gene is TRBJ2-5, the V gene TRBV29-1, with TRBD2 matching over 8 bases. Germline CDR1 SQVTM, CDR2 ANQGSEA. The CDR3 length is 14 residues. V lost 5 bases to trimming and J lost 4 bases; unmatched junction nucleotides: 9. The CDR3: CSVSGRGGGETQYF. The CDR3 DNA reads TGCAGCGTTAGCGGGAGAGGAGGTGGAGAGACCCAGTACTTC.

The genes are TRBV10-3 and TRBJ2-7; D uncertain. CDR3 size: 15 residues. Germline loops: CDR1 ENHRY, CDR2 SYGVKD. Between the trimmed V and J ends, which lost 6 bases and 2 bases, there was a span of 17 bases. This CDR3 reads CAISEVQLSPYEQYF. The CDR3 DNA follows: TGTGCCATCAGCGAGGTACAGCTTTCCCCCTACGAGCAGTACTTC.

V and J are TRBV7-9 and TRBJ2-7; 7 bases map to TRBD1. J gave up 0 bases and V 5 bases, and 7 bases lay outside the gene matches. The CDR3 loop spans 15 amino acids. Germline V lookup: CDR1 SEHNR, CDR2 FQNEAQ (reference sequence). The CDR3 spells CASSLQGPTSYEQYF. The CDR3 DNA reads as TGTGCCAGCAGCCTACAGGGGCCTACCTCCTACGAGCAGTACTTC.

The table lists this clonotype with many counts. The genes are TRBV20-1 and TRBJ1-2; tentatively, D is TRBD1 (5 bases). Looked up from germline, CDR1 is DFQATT and CDR2 is SNEGSKA (reference sequence). The V end lost 6 bases, the J end lost 5 bases, and 16 bases lay between the germline ends. This CDR3 region has 13 residues. CDR3 region: CSARGLEGYGYTF. The CDR3 coding sequence is TGCAGTGCGAGGGGCCTGGAAGGGTATGGCTACACCTTC.